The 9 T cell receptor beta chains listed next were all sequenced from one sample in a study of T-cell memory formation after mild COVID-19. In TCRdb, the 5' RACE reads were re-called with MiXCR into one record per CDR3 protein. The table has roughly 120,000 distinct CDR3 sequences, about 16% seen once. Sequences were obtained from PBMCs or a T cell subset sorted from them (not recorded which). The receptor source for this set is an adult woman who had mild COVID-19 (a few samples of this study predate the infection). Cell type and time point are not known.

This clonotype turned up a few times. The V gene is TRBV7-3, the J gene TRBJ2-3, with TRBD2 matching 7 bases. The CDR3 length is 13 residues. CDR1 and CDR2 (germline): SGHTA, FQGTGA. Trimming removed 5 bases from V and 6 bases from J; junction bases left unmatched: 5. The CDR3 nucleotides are TGTGCCAGCAGCAACCAGGGAGGGGATACGCAGTATTTT. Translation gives CASSNQGGDTQYF.

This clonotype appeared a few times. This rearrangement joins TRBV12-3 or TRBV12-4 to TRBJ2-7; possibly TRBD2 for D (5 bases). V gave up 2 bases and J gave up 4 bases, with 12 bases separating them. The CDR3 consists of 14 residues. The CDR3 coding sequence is TGTGCCAGCAGTTTACGGGTCCGAGGGTACGAGCAGTACTTC. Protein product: CASSLRVRGYEQYF.

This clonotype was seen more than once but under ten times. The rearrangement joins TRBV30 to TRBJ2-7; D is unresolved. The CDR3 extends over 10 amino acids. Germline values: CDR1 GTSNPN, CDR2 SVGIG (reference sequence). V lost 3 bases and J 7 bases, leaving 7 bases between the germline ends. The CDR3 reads CAWREREQYF. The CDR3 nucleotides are TGTGCCTGGAGGGAGAGAGAGCAGTACTTC.

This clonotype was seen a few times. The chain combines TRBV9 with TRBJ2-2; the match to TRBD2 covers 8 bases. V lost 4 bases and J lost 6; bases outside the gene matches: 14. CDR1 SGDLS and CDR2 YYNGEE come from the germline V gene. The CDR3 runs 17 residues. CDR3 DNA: TGTGCCAGCAGCCCCGGGGGGGGCGGGAGAAAATCCGGGGAGCTGTTTTTT. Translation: CASSPGGGGRKSGELFF. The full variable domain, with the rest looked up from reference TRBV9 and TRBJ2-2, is DSGVTQTPKHLITATGQRVTLRCSPRSGDLSVYWYQQSLDQGLQFLIQYYNGEERAKGNILERFSAQQFPDLHSELNLSSLELGDSALYFCASSPGGGGRKSGELFFGEGSRLTVL.

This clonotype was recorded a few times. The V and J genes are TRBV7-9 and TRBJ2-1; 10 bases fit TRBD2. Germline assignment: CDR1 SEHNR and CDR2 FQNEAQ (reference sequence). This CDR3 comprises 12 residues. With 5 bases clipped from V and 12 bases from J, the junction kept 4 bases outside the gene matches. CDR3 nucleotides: TGTGCCAGCAGCCCCCGACTAGCGGGGCAGTTCTTC. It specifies CASSPRLAGQFF.

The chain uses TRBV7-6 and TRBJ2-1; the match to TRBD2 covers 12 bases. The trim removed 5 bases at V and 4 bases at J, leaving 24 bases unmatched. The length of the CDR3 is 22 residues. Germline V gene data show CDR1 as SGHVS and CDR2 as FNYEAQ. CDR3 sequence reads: CASSPGPFLAGGPTPRYNEQFF. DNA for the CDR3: TGTGCCAGCAGCCCGGGCCCATTTCTAGCGGGAGGGCCTACACCCCGATACAATGAGCAGTTCTTC.

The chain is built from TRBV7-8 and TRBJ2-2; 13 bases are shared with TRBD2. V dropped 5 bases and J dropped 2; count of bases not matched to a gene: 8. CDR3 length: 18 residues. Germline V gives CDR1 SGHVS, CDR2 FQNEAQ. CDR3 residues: CASSLRTSGSINTGELFF. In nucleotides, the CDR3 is TGTGCCAGCAGCCTCAGGACTAGCGGGAGTATTAACACCGGGGAGCTGTTTTTT.

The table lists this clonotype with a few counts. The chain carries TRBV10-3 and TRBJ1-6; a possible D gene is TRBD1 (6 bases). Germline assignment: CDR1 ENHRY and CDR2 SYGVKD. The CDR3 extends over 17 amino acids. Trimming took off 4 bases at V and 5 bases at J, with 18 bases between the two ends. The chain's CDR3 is CAISGNTGTRNNSPLHF. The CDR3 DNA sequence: TGTGCCATCAGTGGGAACACAGGGACACGGAATAATTCACCCCTCCACTTT.

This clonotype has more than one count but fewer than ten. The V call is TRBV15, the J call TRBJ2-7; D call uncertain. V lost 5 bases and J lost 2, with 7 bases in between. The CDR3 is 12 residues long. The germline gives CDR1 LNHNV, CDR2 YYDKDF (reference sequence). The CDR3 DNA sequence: TGTGCCACCAGCTTCGATACCTACGAGCAGTACTTC. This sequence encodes CATSFDTYEQYF.